A single sample is the source of the 16 T cell receptor beta chains below, sequenced in a study of blood T cell repertoires in COVID-19. Method: immunoSEQ multiplex PCR; TCRdb's copy keeps in-frame clones and lacks some. The top ten hold around 3% of the sample, which has a few hundred thousand clones, around 87% seen once. The specimen was peripheral blood. The receptor set was obtained from a human donor in a cohort sampled during active COVID-19.

The V gene is TRBV5-1, the J gene TRBJ2-3; 7 bases agree with TRBD1. Germline CDR1 and CDR2: SGHRS and YFSETQ. Trimming removed 1 base from V and 2 bases from J; junction bases left unmatched: 4. The CDR3 runs to 15 residues. CDR3 sequence (DNA): TGCGCCAGCAGCTTGAACAGGGGCACCACAGATACGCAGTATTTT. This codes for CASSLNRGTTDTQYF.

The V and J genes are TRBV3-1 (or the pseudogene TRBV3-2) and TRBJ1-1, with D perhaps matching TRBD1 (5 bases). Deletions cut 5 bases from V and 3 bases from J, with 13 bases between. Germline CDR1 LGHDT, CDR2 YNNKEL (reference sequence). The CDR3 covers 14 residues. For the CDR3, the DNA is TGTGCCAGCAGCTTCGGGGACTCAGACACTGAAGCTTTCTTT. It yields the protein CASSFGDSDTEAFF.

The chain is built from TRBV7-9 and TRBJ2-4; TRBD2 agrees at 10 bases. The CDR3 is 19 residues long. J was trimmed by 0 bases and V by 4 bases; bases with no gene match: 12. The germline CDR1 and CDR2 sequences are SEHNR and FQNEAQ (reference sequence). CDR3: CASSSPRLAGALAKNIQYF. The DNA of the CDR3 is TGTGCCAGCAGCTCCCCCCGGCTAGCGGGGGCCTTAGCCAAAAACATTCAGTACTTC.

This chain joins TRBV5-6 and TRBJ1-6; a possible D gene is TRBD1 (5 bases). V lost 2 bases and J 9 bases, leaving 12 bases between the germline ends. Germline CDR1 reads SGHDT; CDR2 reads YYEEEE. This CDR3 is built from 14 residues. The CDR3 DNA reads as TGTGCCAGCAGCTTCATAGGGGCAGTTTCACCCCTCCACTTT. Its translation is CASSFIGAVSPLHF.

This chain joins TRBV7-9 and TRBJ1-4, with D possibly TRBD1 on 6 matching bases. CDR1 is SEHNR and CDR2 is FQNEAQ in the germline V gene (reference sequence). This CDR3 is built from 16 residues. V lost 0 bases to trimming and J lost 5 bases, with 13 bases between them. The CDR3 is CASSLARTAINEKLFF. Here the CDR3 DNA reads TGTGCCAGCAGCTTAGCCAGGACAGCAATCAATGAAAAACTGTTTTTT.

The CDR3: CAWFSGGGPGELFF. For the CDR3, the DNA is TGTGCCTGGTTTAGCGGGGGCGGTCCCGGGGAGCTGTTTTTT. The gene calls are TRBV30 and TRBJ2-2, with 9 bases that match TRBD2. The junction had 7 bases not matched to a gene; V was cut back by 5 bases and J by 6 bases. This CDR3 comprises 14 residues. The germline V gene has CDR1 GTSNPN and CDR2 SVGIG (reference sequence).

The V and J genes are TRBV6-5 and TRBJ1-5; D uncertain. Germline V lookup: CDR1 MNHEY, CDR2 SVGAGI. The ends were cut back, 2 bases at V and 0 bases at J, with 8 bases in the middle. The CDR3 is 15 residues long. The CDR3 DNA reads TGTGCCAGCAGTTACGGTCAGAATAGCAATCAGCCCCAGCATTTT. Its translation: CASSYGQNSNQPQHF.

The chain is built from TRBV3-1 (or the pseudogene TRBV3-2) and TRBJ2-4; maybe TRBD1 (6 bases). There are 16 residues in the CDR3. The V end lost 1 base, the J end lost 1 base, and 11 bases lay between the germline ends. The germline CDR1 and CDR2 sequences are LGHDT and YNNKEL (reference sequence). The CDR3 DNA is TGTGCCAGCAGCCAAGGACAGGAGGACGCCAAAAACATTCAGTACTTC. This sequence encodes CASSQGQEDAKNIQYF.

The J gene is TRBJ2-7, the V gene TRBV15; 12 bases map to TRBD2. In germline, CDR1 is LNHNV, CDR2 YYDKDF (reference sequence). This CDR3 is built from 14 residues. The V gene end was trimmed by 5 bases and the J gene end by 4 bases; junction bases not matched to a gene: 3. CDR3 amino acids: CATSLGLAGYEQYF. The DNA for the CDR3 is TGTGCCACCAGCCTAGGACTAGCGGGGTACGAGCAGTACTTC. Using reference TRBV15 and TRBJ2-7 for the parts outside the CDR3, the full variable domain is DAMVIQNPRYQVTQFGKPVTLSCSQTLNHNVMYWYQQKSSQAPKLLFHYYDKDFNNEADTPDNFQSRRPNTSFCFLDIRSPGLGDTAMYLCATSLGLAGYEQYFGPGTRLTVT.

To note about this clone: Other DNA sequences of this sample code for an identical CDR3. This chain connects TRBV11-3 to TRBJ2-3; 7 bases fit TRBD2. Unmatched junction bases numbered 5, after V lost 5 bases and J lost 3 bases. The CDR3 loop spans 14 amino acids. Germline loops: CDR1 SGHNT, CDR2 YENEEA. The DNA of the CDR3 is TGTGCCAGCAGCCTAGCGGCGGGAACAGATACGCAGTATTTT. Its protein is CASSLAAGTDTQYF.

Note on this clone: Other DNA sequences in this sample translate to the same CDR3. The chain joins TRBV9 to TRBJ1-1, with 8 bases lining up with TRBD1. The CDR3 runs 14 residues. Trimming took 2 bases from V and 5 from J; bases not matched to a gene: 5. Germline values: CDR1 SGDLS, CDR2 YYNGEE. The CDR3 protein is CASSVGQGGTEAFF. The CDR3 DNA reads TGTGCCAGCAGCGTCGGACAGGGAGGGACTGAAGCTTTCTTT. The whole variable domain, remainder taken from reference TRBV9 and TRBJ1-1, is DSGVTQTPKHLITATGQRVTLRCSPRSGDLSVYWYQQSLDQGLQFLIQYYNGEERAKGNILERFSAQQFPDLHSELNLSSLELGDSALYFCASSVGQGGTEAFFGQGTRLTVV.

The chain combines TRBV3-1 (or the pseudogene TRBV3-2) with TRBJ2-5; D is uncertain. The CDR3 sequence is 15 residues long. CDR1 is LGHDT and CDR2 is YNNKEL in the germline V gene (reference sequence). V was clipped by 2 bases and J by 3 bases, with 13 bases between them. The CDR3 DNA is TGTGCCAGCAGCCAAATGGTAAACGACAAAGAGACCCAGTACTTC. Its protein product is CASSQMVNDKETQYF.

The chain uses TRBV11-2 and TRBJ2-3; 7 bases are a match to TRBD1. V lost 1 base to trimming and J lost 4 bases; unmatched junction nucleotides: 11. CDR3 size: 17 residues. Germline CDR1 reads SGHAT; CDR2 reads FQNNGV. The CDR3 loop is CASSLGSAGGHADTQYF. Here the CDR3 DNA reads TGTGCCAGCAGCTTAGGGTCGGCAGGGGGTCATGCAGATACGCAGTATTTT.

The chain uses TRBV5-5 and TRBJ2-2; D is possibly TRBD2 (5 bases). The germline V gene has CDR1 SGHKS and CDR2 YYEKEE (reference sequence). Trimming removed 4 bases from V and 1 base from J, with 20 bases in between. This CDR3 comprises 18 residues. The CDR3 DNA reads TGTGCCAGCAGCCTTCGCGGGTTCTCCCCCGGGAACACCGGGGAGCTGTTTTTT. Translation gives CASSLRGFSPGNTGELFF.

V and J are TRBV30 and TRBJ1-3; D might be TRBD1 (5 bases). CDR3 length equals 14 residues. The V and J ends lost 4 bases and 1 base respectively, with 11 bases between them. Germline CDR1 and CDR2: GTSNPN and SVGIG (reference sequence). CDR3 nucleotides: TGTGCCTGGAAGGGGATCGGGTCTGGAAACACCATATATTTT. This gives the protein CAWKGIGSGNTIYF.

This clone was seen more than once but under ten times. The V and J genes are TRBV29-1 and TRBJ2-7; the D gene is possibly TRBD2 (5 bases). The length of the CDR3 is 13 residues. CDR1 and CDR2 (germline): SQVTM, ANQGSEA. V lost 2 bases and J 1 base, leaving 9 bases between the germline ends. The CDR3 region is CSVEITGSYEQYF. CDR3 in DNA: TGCAGCGTTGAAATCACGGGGTCCTACGAGCAGTACTTC.